Below, 21 T cell receptor beta chains from the same sample are listed, as sequenced in a study of cytomegalovirus exposure and HLA in healthy donors (dated by TCRdb to about 2017). Libraries were prepared through the immunoSEQ multiplex PCR assay. A mixture of 60 forward primers for TCR Vbeta segments and 13 reverse primers for TCR Jbeta segments was used in the multiplex PCR. In its TCRdb copy, this immuneACCESS table keeps in-frame sequences only and misses some clones. Where compared with another copy, unresolved V genes explain less than half of these, and the others have no known cause. This sample gives 150,000 to 200,000 clones in total; roughly 78% of them show up just once. In total, the top ten clones hold nearly 4.5% of the sample. Sequencing input: PBMCs. The receptors stem from a woman between 25 and 40 years old in good health and CMV-seropositive.

The rearrangement joins TRBV5-1 to TRBJ2-3; TRBD2 aligns across 14 bases. The V gene's germline CDR1 is SGHRS and CDR2 YFSETQ. V lost 0 bases, J lost 6 bases, and 3 bases stayed unmatched. This CDR3 comprises 16 residues. CDR3 protein: CASSLGLAGGVDTQYF. The CDR3 DNA is TGCGCCAGCAGCTTGGGACTAGCGGGGGGGGTCGATACGCAGTATTTT.

CDR3 in amino acids: CASSVQGGSYFTYEQYF. The CDR3 coding sequence is TGTGCCAGCAGTGTCCAGGGCGGATCATATTTCACCTACGAGCAGTACTTC. The chain combines TRBV2 with TRBJ2-7; D is possibly TRBD1 (5 bases). Trimming took 4 bases from V and 2 from J, leaving 21 bases between them. The CDR3 covers 17 residues. The V gene's germline CDR1 is SNHLY and CDR2 FYNNEI.

The J gene is TRBJ2-6, the V gene TRBV10-3; possibly TRBD1 for D (6 bases). Germline assignment: CDR1 ENHRY and CDR2 SYGVKD. CDR3 length: 19 amino acids. V dropped 11 bases and J dropped 0 bases, with 26 bases sitting between them. The CDR3: CASKDPRDKYTSGANVLTF. CDR3 sequence (DNA): TGTGCCTCCAAAGACCCCCGGGACAAGTACACCTCTGGGGCCAACGTCCTGACTTTC.

The chain employs TRBV7-2 and TRBJ1-6; 8 bases map to TRBD1. Germline loops: CDR1 SGHTA, CDR2 FQGNSA. CDR3 length: 14 residues. The V and J ends lost 5 bases and 7 bases, in that order; junction bases with no gene match: 4. The CDR3 DNA follows: TGTGCCAGCAGCCCCCAGGGGGCCAATTCACCCCTCCACTTT. This encodes CASSPQGANSPLHF.

The genes are TRBV2 and TRBJ1-1, with 7 bases aligning to TRBD1. The CDR3 runs to 13 residues. V shed 5 bases, J shed 3 bases, and the junction held 3 bases outside the gene matches. Germline-derived CDR1 and CDR2 are SNHLY and FYNNEI. The CDR3 DNA sequence: TGTGCCAGCAGTACAGGGGCGTACACTGAAGCTTTCTTT. It yields the protein CASSTGAYTEAFF.

Concerning this clone: Germline and junction disagree at one end, which may indicate a read error. This rearrangement joins TRBV5-4 to TRBJ1-4; D not certain. The CDR3 has 14 residues. Germline V CDR1 and CDR2: SGHNT, YYREEE (reference sequence). CDR3 region: CASSALLNTRDRTF. DNA of the CDR3: TGTGCCAGCAGCGCTTTGTTGAATACTCGGGATAGAACCTTT.

The chain couples TRBV4-3 to TRBJ2-7; D is unresolved. Germline V gene data show CDR1 as LGHNA and CDR2 as YSLEER. The CDR3 sequence is 14 residues long. V lost 0 bases and J 2 bases, leaving 8 bases between the germline ends. The CDR3 DNA reads TGCGCCAGCAGCCAAGATGGTGCTACCTACGAGCAGTACTTC. It encodes CASSQDGATYEQYF.

The chain employs TRBV5-1 and TRBJ2-6, with D hard to call. Germline V lookup: CDR1 SGHRS, CDR2 YFSETQ. The CDR3 has 17 residues. Trimming shortened V by 1 base and J by 4 bases, and 15 bases separated the two germline ends. CDR3 DNA sequence: TGCGCCAGCAGCTTGTGGGCAGATCTGCCGGGGGCCAACGTCCTGACTTTC. It specifies CASSLWADLPGANVLTF. The full variable domain, completed using reference TRBV5-1 and TRBJ2-6, is KAGVTQTPRYLIKTRGQQVTLSCSPISGHRSVSWYQQTPGQGLQFLFEYFSETQRNKGNFPGRFSGRQFSNSRSEMNVSTLELGDSALYLCASSLWADLPGANVLTFGAGSRLTVL.

The V call is TRBV5-5, the J call TRBJ1-1; unclear D gene. CDR3 length: 13 residues. The V end lost 2 bases, the J end lost 1 base, and 6 bases lay between the germline ends. Germline CDR1 is SGHKS and CDR2 is YYEKEE (reference sequence). In DNA form, the CDR3 reads TGTGCCAGCAGCTTTTCCGGGAACACTGAAGCTTTCTTT. The encoded protein is CASSFSGNTEAFF.

In this sample, this clone turned up once. The chain links TRBV27 to TRBJ1-5, with 8 bases matching TRBD1. J gave up 7 bases and V 3 bases, and 2 bases lay outside the gene matches. The CDR3 is 13 residues long. Germline CDR1 and CDR2: MNHEY and SMNVEV (reference sequence). CDR3 sequence reads: CASSFDRGQPQHF. CDR3 DNA sequence: TGTGCCAGCAGTTTCGACAGGGGACAGCCCCAGCATTTT.

In DNA form, the CDR3 reads TGCGCCAGCAGCTTTCAGGGTGTCGATGAAAAACTGTTTTTT. Translation: CASSFQGVDEKLFF. V and J are TRBV5-1 and TRBJ1-4, with TRBD1 as a possible D gene (5 bases). Germline loops: CDR1 SGHRS, CDR2 YFSETQ. Trimming took 2 bases from V and 6 from J, leaving 11 bases between them. The CDR3 spans 14 residues.

The chain links TRBV11-3 to TRBJ2-5, with D perhaps matching TRBD1 (6 bases). Trimming shortened V by 5 bases and J by 5 bases, and 12 bases separated the two germline ends. This CDR3 is built from 13 residues. CDR1 is SGHNT, CDR2 YENEEA, per germline. This CDR3 is CASSRPTGETQYF. CDR3 DNA: TGTGCCAGCAGCCGCCCAACAGGGGAGACCCAGTACTTC.

J is TRBJ2-2 and V is TRBV2; 7 bases are shared with TRBD1. This CDR3 region has 17 residues. The junction had 10 bases not matched to a gene; V was cut back by 6 bases and J by 0 bases. Germline lookup yields CDR1 SNHLY and CDR2 FYNNEI. The CDR3 protein is CASRTTGVGTNTGELFF. The CDR3 coding sequence is TGTGCCAGCAGGACTACAGGGGTTGGGACGAACACCGGGGAGCTGTTTTTT.

This chain links TRBV5-1 with TRBJ1-2; D perhaps matches TRBD1 (5 bases). This CDR3 comprises 13 residues. Per germline, CDR1 SGHRS and CDR2 YFSETQ. Trimming stripped 0 bases from V and 9 bases from J, with 12 bases between. CDR3 nucleotide sequence: TGCGCCAGCAGCTTGGGAGCAGGGAAGAGCTACACCTTC. Translated: CASSLGAGKSYTF.

In regard to this clone: Germline and junction disagree at one end, which may indicate a read error. The chain links TRBV6-5 to TRBJ2-5, with 8 bases lining up with TRBD1. Germline V lookup: CDR1 MNHEY, CDR2 SVGAGI. This CDR3 region has 15 residues. DNA for the CDR3: TGTGACAGCAGTCCCTGGACAGGGATACAAGAGACCCAGTACTTC. Its protein product is CDSSPWTGIQETQYF.

The chain recombines TRBV7-2 with TRBJ1-4, with 7 bases identical to TRBD1. V dropped 5 bases and J dropped 8; count of bases not matched to a gene: 11. This CDR3 region has 15 residues. Germline CDR1 is SGHTA and CDR2 is FQGNSA. CDR3 sequence: CASSRETGMVEKLFF. In nucleotides, the CDR3 is TGTGCCAGCAGCAGAGAGACAGGGATGGTGGAAAAACTGTTTTTT.

The chain joins TRBV5-6 to TRBJ2-1; TRBD2 aligns across 8 bases. The CDR3 is made up of 16 amino acids. Trimming took 1 base from V and 6 from J; bases not matched to a gene: 9. CDR1 and CDR2 (germline): SGHDT, YYEEEE. The CDR3 sequence is CASSLFPAGVGNEQFF. The CDR3 region has the DNA TGTGCCAGCAGCTTGTTTCCAGCGGGGGTTGGCAATGAGCAGTTCTTC.

The rearrangement joins TRBV4-3 to TRBJ2-1; 12 bases map to TRBD2. The CDR3 totals 16 residues. The germline CDR1 and CDR2 sequences are LGHNA and YSLEER. Trimming at V came to 0 bases and at J to 8 bases, leaving 5 bases not matched to a gene. In DNA form, the CDR3 reads TGCGCCAGCAGCCAAGACCGGACTAGCGGGATCGATGAGCAGTTCTTC. Its translation: CASSQDRTSGIDEQFF.

The V and J genes are TRBV10-2 and TRBJ2-5; D is uncertain. The germline V gene encodes CDR1 WSHSY and CDR2 SAAADI. Trimming pared 6 bases from V and 5 bases from J, leaving 7 bases between. The CDR3 has 11 residues. CDR3 nucleotide sequence: TGCGCCAGCAGGGTCGGGGAGACCCAGTACTTC. Translation gives CASRVGETQYF.

V usage is TRBV13 and J usage is TRBJ2-5; 8 bases agree with TRBD2. This CDR3 is 12 amino acids long. J was trimmed by 11 bases and V by 0 bases; bases with no gene match: 2. Germline CDR1 PRHDT, CDR2 FYEKMQ (reference sequence). The CDR3 is CASSLGRGGQYF. CDR3 coding DNA: TGTGCCAGCAGCTTAGGTCGGGGGGGACAGTACTTC.

V usage is TRBV27 and J usage is TRBJ1-4; 7 bases map to TRBD1. V lost 5 bases to trimming and J lost 7 bases; unmatched junction nucleotides: 10. Germline lookup yields CDR1 MNHEY and CDR2 SMNVEV (reference sequence). The CDR3 is 15 amino acids. Here the CDR3 DNA reads TGTGCCAGCAGTGGGGCCGGGACAGAAATTGAAAAACTGTTTTTT. Protein sequence: CASSGAGTEIEKLFF.